This T cell receptor (beta chain) was recovered during a study of early T cells in non-severe SARS-CoV-2 infection. Individual cDNA molecules were tagged with unique molecular identifiers. Using its own MiXCR run on the 5' RACE reads, TCRdb lists one record per CDR3 protein. This table holds under 70,000 distinct CDR3 sequences, roughly 12% found once. A few counts support this clonotype. Germline V gives CDR1 SGHTA, CDR2 FQGNSA. This CDR3 contains 14 residues. V was shortened by 4 bases and J by 7 bases, with 14 bases between the two germline ends. This receptor was obtained from an adult who was a healthcare worker with PCR-confirmed SARS-CoV-2 infection or an uninfected control (not recorded which). Sequenced: whole blood. The chain uses TRBV7-2 and TRBJ2-1; no clear D. The CDR3 here is CASSSAGIGNEQFF. The CDR3 DNA sequence: TGTGCCAGCAGCTCCGCAGGAATTGGGAATGAGCAGTTCTTC. The full variable domain, its missing parts supplied by reference TRBV7-2 and TRBJ2-1, is GAGVSQSPSNKVTEKGKDVELRCDPISGHTALYWYRQSLGQGLEFLIYFQGNSAPDKSGLPSDRFSAERTGGSVSTLTIQRTQQEDSAVYLCASSSAGIGNEQFFGPGTRLTVL.